The clone carrying this TCR beta chain has only a few counts. The antigen is unknown. TCRdb fed the 5' RACE reads into MiXCR, producing one record per CDR3 protein. The table records 240,000 or so distinct CDR3 sequences, roughly 10% of them present only once. The CDR3 covers 13 residues. The germline V and J ends were trimmed by 3 bases and 8 bases, with 13 bases remaining between them. The germline V gene has CDR1 LGHDT and CDR2 YNNKEL (reference sequence). This sample is part of a study of CD8 T cells in ankylosing spondylitis. Study results and caveats: It appeared that ankylosing spondylitis blood was characterized by a TCR beta motif of 8 or 9 highly homologous variants.

Source material: blood, either unsorted or a sorted T cell fraction (not recorded which). This receptor was identified in a male donor with ankylosing spondylitis or in good health (not recorded which). V gene TRBV3-1 combines with J gene TRBJ1-2; perhaps TRBD1 as D (6 bases). The CDR3 nucleotides read TGTGCCAGCAGCCAGAGCAGGGGAGGCGGCTACACCTTC. Translated: CASSQSRGGGYTF.